This TCR beta chain was sequenced during a study of blood T cell repertoires in COVID-19. Produced via immunoSEQ multiplex PCR; TCRdb's table is partial and in-frame only. The sample lists approximately 500,000 clones, approximately 92% occurring once. In Seattle, patients joined the study during active infection and were tracked longitudinally. This CDR3 region has 16 residues. V lost 8 bases and J lost 4, with 21 bases in between. The V gene's germline CDR1 is MDHEN and CDR2 SYDVKM. The chain couples TRBV28 to TRBJ2-1, with D maybe TRBD1 (6 bases). The receptor's source is a man younger than 30 with COVID-19, enrolled during active disease. Sequenced: peripheral blood. CDR3 region: CASDRTDGAAYNEQFF. Written as DNA, the CDR3 is TGTGCCAGCGACAGGACTGACGGGGCGGCTTACAATGAGCAGTTCTTC.